The sample holds a few counts of the clone carrying this T cell receptor (beta chain). The antigen is undetermined. Trimming stripped 9 bases from V and 8 bases from J, with 16 bases between. This CDR3 is built from 12 residues. In germline, CDR1 is MDHEN, CDR2 SYDVKM. The sample is drawn from a study of shared clonotypes between healthy human individuals. The study, taken as a whole, reports: A small donor pool kept down the genetic and exposure-history diversity that was represented.

Genomic DNA of unsorted samples came from 90 million to 95 million PBMCs. The study ran the assay at deep level. The assay was immunoSEQ multiplex PCR, and TCRdb's table has in-frame clones only and misses some. Of about 480,000 clones detected, over 75% appear once; the ten largest clones hold roughly an eighth. The V gene is TRBV28, the J gene TRBJ1-2; tentative D call: TRBD1 (5 bases). The sequenced sample consisted of PBMCs. The sequence came from a woman aged 40 to 50 in good health. Some clones in this sample may be carry-over from other donors' samples. CDR3: CASSQGPEGYTF. The CDR3 bases are TGTGCCAGTTCTCAGGGCCCTGAAGGCTACACCTTC.